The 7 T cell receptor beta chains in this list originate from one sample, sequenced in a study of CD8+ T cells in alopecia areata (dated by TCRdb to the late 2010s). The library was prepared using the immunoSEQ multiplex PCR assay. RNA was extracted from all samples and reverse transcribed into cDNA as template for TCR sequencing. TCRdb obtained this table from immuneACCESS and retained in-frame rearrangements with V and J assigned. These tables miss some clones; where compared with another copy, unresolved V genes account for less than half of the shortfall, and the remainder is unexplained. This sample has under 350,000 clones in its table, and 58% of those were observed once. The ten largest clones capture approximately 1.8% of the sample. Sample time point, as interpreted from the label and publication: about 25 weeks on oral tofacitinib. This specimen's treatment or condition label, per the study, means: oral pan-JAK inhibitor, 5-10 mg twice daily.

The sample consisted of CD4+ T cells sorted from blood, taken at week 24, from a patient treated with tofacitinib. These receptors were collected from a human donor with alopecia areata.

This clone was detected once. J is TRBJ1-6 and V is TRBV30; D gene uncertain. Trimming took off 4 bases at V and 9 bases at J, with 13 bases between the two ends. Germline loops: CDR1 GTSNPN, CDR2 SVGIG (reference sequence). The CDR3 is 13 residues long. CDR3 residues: CAWIAGFSSPLHF. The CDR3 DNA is TGTGCCTGGATCGCGGGGTTTAGTTCACCCCTCCACTTT.

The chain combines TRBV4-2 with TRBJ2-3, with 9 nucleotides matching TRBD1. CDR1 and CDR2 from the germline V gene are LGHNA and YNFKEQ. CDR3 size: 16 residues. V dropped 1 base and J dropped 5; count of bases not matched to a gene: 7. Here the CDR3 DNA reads TGTGCCAGCAGCCAAGGGTCCGCGGACAGGGGAGATACGCAGTATTTT. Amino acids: CASSQGSADRGDTQYF.

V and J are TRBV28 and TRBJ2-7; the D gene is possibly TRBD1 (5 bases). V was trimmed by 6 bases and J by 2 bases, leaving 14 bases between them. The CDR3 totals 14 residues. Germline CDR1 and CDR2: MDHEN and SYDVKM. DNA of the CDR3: TGTGCCAGCAGACGTACTCCAGGGCCCTACGAGCAGTACTTC. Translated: CASRRTPGPYEQYF.

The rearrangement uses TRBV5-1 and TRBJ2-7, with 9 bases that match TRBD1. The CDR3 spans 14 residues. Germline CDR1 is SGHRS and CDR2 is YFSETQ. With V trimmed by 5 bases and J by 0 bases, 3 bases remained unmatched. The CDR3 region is CASRVTGGSYEQYF. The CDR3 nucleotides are TGCGCCAGCAGGGTGACAGGGGGCTCCTACGAGCAGTACTTC.

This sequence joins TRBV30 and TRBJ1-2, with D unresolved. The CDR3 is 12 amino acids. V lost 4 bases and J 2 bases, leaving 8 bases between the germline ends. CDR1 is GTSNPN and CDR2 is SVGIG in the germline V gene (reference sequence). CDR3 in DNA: TGTGCCTGGAATCCGGGGAACTATGGCTACACCTTC. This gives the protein CAWNPGNYGYTF.

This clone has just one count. This CDR3 reads CAWSARPGRNSPLHF. CDR3 DNA: TGTGCCTGGAGTGCCCGGCCAGGGAGGAATTCACCCCTCCACTTT. This chain connects TRBV30 to TRBJ1-6; perhaps TRBD1 as D (5 bases). The CDR3 is 15 residues long. Trimming took 1 base from V and 7 from J, leaving 14 bases between them. Per the germline V gene, CDR1 is GTSNPN and CDR2 is SVGIG (reference sequence).

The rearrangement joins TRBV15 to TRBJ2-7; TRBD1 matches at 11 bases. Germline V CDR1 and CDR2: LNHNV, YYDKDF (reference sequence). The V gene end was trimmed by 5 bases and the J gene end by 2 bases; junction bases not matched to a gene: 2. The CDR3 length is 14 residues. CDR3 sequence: CATSGDRGTYEQYF. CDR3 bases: TGTGCCACCAGCGGGGACAGGGGGACCTACGAGCAGTACTTC.